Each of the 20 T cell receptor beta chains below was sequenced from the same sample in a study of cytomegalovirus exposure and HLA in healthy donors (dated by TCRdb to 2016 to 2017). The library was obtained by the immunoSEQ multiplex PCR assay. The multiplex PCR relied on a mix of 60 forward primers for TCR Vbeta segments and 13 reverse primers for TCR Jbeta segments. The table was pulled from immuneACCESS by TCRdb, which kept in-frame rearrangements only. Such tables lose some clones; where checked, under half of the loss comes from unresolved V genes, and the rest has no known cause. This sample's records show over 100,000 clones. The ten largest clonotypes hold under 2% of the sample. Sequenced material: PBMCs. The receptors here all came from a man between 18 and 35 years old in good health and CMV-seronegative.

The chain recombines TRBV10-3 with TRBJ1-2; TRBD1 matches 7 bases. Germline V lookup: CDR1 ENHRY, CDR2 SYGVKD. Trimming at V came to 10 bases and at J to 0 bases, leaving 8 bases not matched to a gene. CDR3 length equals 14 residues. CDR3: CATEDREANYGYTF. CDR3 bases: TGTGCCACTGAAGACAGGGAAGCTAACTATGGCTACACCTTC.

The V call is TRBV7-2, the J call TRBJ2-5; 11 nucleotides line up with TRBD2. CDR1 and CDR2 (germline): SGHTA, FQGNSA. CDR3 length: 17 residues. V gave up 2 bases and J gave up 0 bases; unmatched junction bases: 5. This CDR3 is CASSLSQLAGDQETQYF. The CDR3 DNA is TGTGCCAGCAGCTTAAGTCAACTAGCGGGGGACCAAGAGACCCAGTACTTC.

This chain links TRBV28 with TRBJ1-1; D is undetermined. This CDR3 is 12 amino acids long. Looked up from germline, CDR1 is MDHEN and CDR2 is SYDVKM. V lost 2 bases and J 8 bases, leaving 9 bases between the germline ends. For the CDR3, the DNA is TGTGCCAGCAGTTTACAGTCGCAAGAAGCTTTCTTT. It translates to CASSLQSQEAFF.

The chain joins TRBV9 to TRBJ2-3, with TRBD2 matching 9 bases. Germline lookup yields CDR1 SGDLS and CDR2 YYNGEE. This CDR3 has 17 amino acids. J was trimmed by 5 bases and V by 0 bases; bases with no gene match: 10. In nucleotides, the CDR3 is TGTGCCAGCAGCGTAGATCTCGCGGGAGGGGGGGGAGATACGCAGTATTTT. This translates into CASSVDLAGGGGDTQYF. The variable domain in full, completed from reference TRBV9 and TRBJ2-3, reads DSGVTQTPKHLITATGQRVTLRCSPRSGDLSVYWYQQSLDQGLQFLIQYYNGEERAKGNILERFSAQQFPDLHSELNLSSLELGDSALYFCASSVDLAGGGGDTQYFGPGTRLTVL.

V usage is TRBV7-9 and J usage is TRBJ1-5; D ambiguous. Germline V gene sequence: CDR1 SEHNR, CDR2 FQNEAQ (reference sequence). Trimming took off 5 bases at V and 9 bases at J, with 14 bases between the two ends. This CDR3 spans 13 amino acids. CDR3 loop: CASSASDAAPQHF. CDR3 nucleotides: TGTGCCAGCAGCGCCTCCGATGCGGCGCCCCAGCATTTT.

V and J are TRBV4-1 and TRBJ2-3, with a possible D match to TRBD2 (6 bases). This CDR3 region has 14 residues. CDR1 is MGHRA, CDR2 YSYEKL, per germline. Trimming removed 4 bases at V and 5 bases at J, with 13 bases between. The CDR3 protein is CASSPREAGDTQYF. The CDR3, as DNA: TGCGCCAGCAGCCCAAGAGAAGCGGGAGATACGCAGTATTTT.

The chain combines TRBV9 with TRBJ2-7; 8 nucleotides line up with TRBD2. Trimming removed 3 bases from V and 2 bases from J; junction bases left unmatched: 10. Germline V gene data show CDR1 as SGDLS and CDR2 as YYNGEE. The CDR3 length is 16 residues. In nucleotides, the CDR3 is TGTGCCAGCAGCGCGACGGGGGGGCCCCCCCCCTACGAGCAGTACTTC. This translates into CASSATGGPPPYEQYF. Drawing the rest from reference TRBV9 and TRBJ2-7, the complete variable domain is DSGVTQTPKHLITATGQRVTLRCSPRSGDLSVYWYQQSLDQGLQFLIQYYNGEERAKGNILERFSAQQFPDLHSELNLSSLELGDSALYFCASSATGGPPPYEQYFGPGTRLTVT.

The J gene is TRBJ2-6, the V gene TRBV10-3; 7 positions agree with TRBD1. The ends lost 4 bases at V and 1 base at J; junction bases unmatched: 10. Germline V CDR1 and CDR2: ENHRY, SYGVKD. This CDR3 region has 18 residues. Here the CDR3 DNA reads TGTGCCATCAGTGGTTCAGGGGGAACTAATTCTGGGGCCAACGTCCTGACTTTC. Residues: CAISGSGGTNSGANVLTF.

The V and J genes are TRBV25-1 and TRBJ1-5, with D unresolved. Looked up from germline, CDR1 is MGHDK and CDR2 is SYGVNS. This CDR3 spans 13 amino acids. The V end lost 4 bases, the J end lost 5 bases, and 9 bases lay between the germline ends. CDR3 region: CASSGLADQPQHF. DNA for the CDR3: TGTGCCAGCAGTGGTCTTGCGGATCAGCCCCAGCATTTT.

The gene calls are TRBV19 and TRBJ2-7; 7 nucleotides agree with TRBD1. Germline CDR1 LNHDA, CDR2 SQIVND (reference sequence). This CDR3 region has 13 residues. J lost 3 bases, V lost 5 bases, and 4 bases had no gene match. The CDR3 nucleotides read TGTGCCAGTAGTCCCGGACAGGTCTACGAGCAGTACTTC. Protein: CASSPGQVYEQYF. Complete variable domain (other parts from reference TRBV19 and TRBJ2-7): DGGITQSPKYLFRKEGQNVTLSCEQNLNHDAMYWYRQDPGQGLRLIYYSQIVNDFQKGDIAEGYSVSREKKESFPLTVTSAQKNPTAFYLCASSPGQVYEQYFGPGTRLTVT.

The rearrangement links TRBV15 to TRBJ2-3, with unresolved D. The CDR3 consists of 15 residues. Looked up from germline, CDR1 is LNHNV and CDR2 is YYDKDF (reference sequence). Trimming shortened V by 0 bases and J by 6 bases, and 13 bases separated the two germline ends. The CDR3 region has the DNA TGTGCCACCAGCAGAGACAGGTCATATTCTGATACGCAGTATTTT. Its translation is CATSRDRSYSDTQYF.

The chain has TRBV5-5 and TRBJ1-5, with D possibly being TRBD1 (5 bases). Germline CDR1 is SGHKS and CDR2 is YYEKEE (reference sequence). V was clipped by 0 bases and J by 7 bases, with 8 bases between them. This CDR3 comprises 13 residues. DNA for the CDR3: TGTGCCAGCAGCTTGGATGGGGGGCAGCCCCAGCATTTT. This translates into CASSLDGGQPQHF.

The CDR3 DNA follows: TGTGCCAGTACCCCATTGAGACAGACAGGGATAGACTTCTCTGGGGCCAACGTCCTGACTTTC. Protein sequence: CASTPLRQTGIDFSGANVLTF. V and J are TRBV19 and TRBJ2-6, with 7 bases identical to TRBD1. With 7 bases clipped from V and 0 bases from J, the junction kept 21 bases outside the gene matches. The CDR3 length is 21 residues. Germline V gives CDR1 LNHDA, CDR2 SQIVND (reference sequence).

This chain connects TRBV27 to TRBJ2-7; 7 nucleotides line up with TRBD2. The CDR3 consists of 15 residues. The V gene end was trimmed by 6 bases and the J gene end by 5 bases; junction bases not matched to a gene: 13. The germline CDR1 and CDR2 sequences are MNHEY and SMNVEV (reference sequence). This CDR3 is CASSLTVTGRDEQYF. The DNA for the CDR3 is TGTGCCAGCAGCTTAACCGTGACGGGGAGGGACGAGCAGTACTTC.

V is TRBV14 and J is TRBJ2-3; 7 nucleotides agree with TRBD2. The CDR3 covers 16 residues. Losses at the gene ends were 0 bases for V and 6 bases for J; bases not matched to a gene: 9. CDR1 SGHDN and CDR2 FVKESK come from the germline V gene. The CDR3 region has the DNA TGTGCCAGCAGCCAAGAAACGGGACTAAATAGGGATACGCAGTATTTT. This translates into CASSQETGLNRDTQYF.

This CDR3 reads CASSSGGDRVYGYTF. CDR3 sequence (DNA): TGTGCCAGCAGCTCAGGAGGAGACAGGGTCTATGGCTACACCTTC. The rearrangement joins TRBV11-3 to TRBJ1-2, with 7 bases that match TRBD1. Trimming cost V 4 bases and J 4 bases; bases outside gene matches: 9. In germline, CDR1 is SGHNT, CDR2 YENEEA. The CDR3 length is 15 residues.

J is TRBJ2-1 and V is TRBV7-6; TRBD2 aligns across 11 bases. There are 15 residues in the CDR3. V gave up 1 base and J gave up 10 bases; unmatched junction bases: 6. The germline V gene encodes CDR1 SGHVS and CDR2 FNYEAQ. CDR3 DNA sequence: TGTGCCAGCAGCTTAGGTCCTAGCGGGGGGCAGGAGCAGTTCTTC. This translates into CASSLGPSGGQEQFF.

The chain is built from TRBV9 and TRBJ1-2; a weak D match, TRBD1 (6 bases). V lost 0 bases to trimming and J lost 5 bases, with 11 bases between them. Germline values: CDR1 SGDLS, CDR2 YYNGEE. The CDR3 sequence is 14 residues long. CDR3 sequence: CASSVAGDAYGYTF. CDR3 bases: TGTGCCAGCAGCGTAGCAGGGGACGCGTATGGCTACACCTTC.

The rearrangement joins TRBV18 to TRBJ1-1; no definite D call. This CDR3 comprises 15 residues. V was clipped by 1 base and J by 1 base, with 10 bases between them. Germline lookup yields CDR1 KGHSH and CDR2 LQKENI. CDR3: CASSPLRQPNTEAFF. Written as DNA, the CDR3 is TGTGCCAGCTCACCACTGAGGCAGCCGAACACTGAAGCTTTCTTT.

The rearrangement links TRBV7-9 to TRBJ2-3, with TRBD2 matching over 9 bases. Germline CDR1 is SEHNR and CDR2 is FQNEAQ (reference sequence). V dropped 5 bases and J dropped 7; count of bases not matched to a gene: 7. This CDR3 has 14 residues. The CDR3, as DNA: TGTGCCAGCAGCCGAGCGGGAGGTCTATATACGCAGTATTTT. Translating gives CASSRAGGLYTQYF. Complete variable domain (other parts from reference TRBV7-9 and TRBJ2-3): DTGVSQNPRHKITKRGQNVTFRCDPISEHNRLYWYRQTLGQGPEFLTYFQNEAQLEKSRLLSDRFSAERPKGSFSTLEIQRTEQGDSAMYLCASSRAGGLYTQYFGPGTRLTVL.